This TCR beta chain was profiled in a study of Ad26.COV2.S vaccination and SARS-CoV-2 variants (dated by TCRdb to about 2021). Concerning the study at large: Vaccine-arm donors came from COV1001, a multicentre, randomized, double-blind, placebo-controlled phase I-IIa trial of Ad26.COV2.S in healthy adults. Ad26.COV2.S was administered intramuscularly at 5 x 10^10 or 1 x 10^11 viral particles, either as a single shot or as two shots given 56 days apart. The specificity and breadth of SARS-CoV-2-reactive T cell receptors after Ad26.COV2.S vaccination were assessed by TCRbeta repertoire sequencing. A total of some 30 samples were included in the TCR-sequenced set, comprising about 20 Ad26.COV2.S vaccine recipients, 5 placebo recipients and 8 SARS-CoV-2 convalescent individuals. Trial participants were randomized into five groups of five: low-dose or high-dose Ad26.COV2.S given once or twice, or placebo on both occasions. Investigators remained blinded to trial group allocation during experiments and outcome assessment.

The treatment or condition label, read with the paper, signifies: approximately 18 received Ad26.COV2.S at low or high dose, single or two shots; about five received placebo; per-sample allocation not given. Repertoires of vaccine and placebo recipients were sequenced from samples collected on day 63 after the first injection. In Cohort 1b, about two dozen adults aged 18-55 years were enrolled at a single site in Boston, USA, between 29 July and 7 August 2020. Ad26.COV2.S was a replication-incompetent adenovirus type 26 vector that expressed a prefusion-stabilized SARS-CoV-2 spike protein derived from the original Wuhan strain. TCRbeta CDR3 regions were sequenced with the immunoSEQ Assay. After extraction, genomic DNA underwent amplification by bias-controlled multiplex PCR, followed by high-throughput sequencing. Concerning the study's data processing: To quantify the absolute abundance of every unique TCRbeta CDR3 region, sequences were collapsed and filtered. Usable DNA was measured by amplifying reference genes present in all nucleated cells, and TCRbeta template counts were normalized to that usable DNA to estimate T cell fraction. Repertoire TCRs were annotated as SARS-CoV-2-specific by exact matching of V gene, CDR3 amino acid sequence and J gene to a known reactive TCR set. MIRA supplied the reference SARS-CoV-2 TCR set, which was filtered for enrichment in COVID-19-positive ImmuneCODE repertoires so that public or cross-reactive TCRs were removed. Using the MIRA antigens, annotated TCRs were further analysed by specific ORF or by position within an ORF. Breadth was defined as annotated unique rearrangements over total unique productive rearrangements; depth was the summed frequency of those rearrangements. TCR breadth was compared between groups using two-sided Wilcoxon rank-sum tests. The source is immuneACCESS, and TCRdb retained only in-frame sequences with V and J called. Part of the clones is not carried over; for the studies checked, unresolved V genes explain less than half of this, and the remainder is unexplained. That table gives V, J and clone size, and the DNA gave D and trimming. For this sample there are 300,000 to 500,000 clones; 70% to 90% appear just once. Of the sample, 3.5% falls within the top ten clones.

As regards this clone: Which antigen it targets is not known. Base qualities are not provided; no much larger clone lies one nucleotide away.

Including cysteine and phenylalanine, the CDR3 has 16 amino acids. CDR3 DNA is the only sequence kept; it has 48 bases, read in frame from the first base. CDR1 and CDR2 are drawn from the germline V gene (reference sequence): LGHDT, YNNKEL. V is shortened by 1 base, J by 11 bases, and the region joining them spans 18 bases. Results and caveats for the whole study, not just this receptor: Spike-specific TCR breadth was higher in Ad26.COV2.S recipients than in placebo recipients (P = 0.0014). Vaccine and placebo recipients had comparable non-spike TCR breadth, which fits with the vaccine containing only spike. After vaccination, substantial breadth of spike-specific CD8+ and CD4+ T cell responses was reported. The study was not powered for comparison of responses between vaccine doses or regimens. According to the authors, total T cell responses may have been underestimated by the TCR breadth and depth analyses.

The V and J segments used are TRBV3-1 (or the pseudogene TRBV3-2) and TRBJ1-6, and perhaps TRBD1 as D gene, on 6 matching bases. The starting material was peripheral blood, obtained in a trial of Ad26.COV2.S vaccine versus placebo. This TCR was sampled from a person aged 18 to 59 who received the Ad26.COV2.S COVID-19 vaccine or a placebo. The CDR3 protein sequence reads: CASSQGSAQGITPLHF. DNA sequence: TGTGCCAGCAGCCAAGGTTCGGCACAGGGAATTACACCCCTCCACTTT.